Reported below is one TCR beta chain. The sample is drawn from a study of T cells expressing NK-cell markers. Whole-study context: Sorted CD3+CD56+NKG2C+, CD3+CD56+NKG2C- and CD3+CD56-NKG2C+ T-cell subsets were beta-chain profiled. Eight donors were sequenced, of whom seven were HCMV-seropositive, while the remaining one was HCMV-seronegative.

After re-calling the 5' RACE reads, TCRdb lists one entry per CDR3 protein, DNA absent. This sample contains over 250,000 distinct CDR3 sequences. The CDR3 has 15 residues. Germline-derived CDR1 and CDR2 are LGHNA and YSLEER. The chain employs TRBV4-3 and TRBJ2-5; TCRdb calls TRBD1, which cannot be checked without DNA. The receptor comes from a woman aged 18 to 75 in good health. The sample taken for sequencing was blood T cells: a sorted CD56 or NKG2C T cell subset, CD4+ or CD8+ T cells, or bulk PBMC T cells (not recorded which). The CDR3 sequence: CASSPGQGRRETQYF.